A single sample gave rise to the 19 T cell receptor beta chains below, sequenced in a study of ipilimumab plus nivolumab after autologous stem cell transplantation. Method: immunoSEQ multiplex PCR; TCRdb's copy keeps in-frame clones and lacks some. The table lists 9,500 to 15,000 clones, approximately 70% of them singletons, with roughly 28% in the top ten. The specimen was PBMCs, collected in a trial of ipilimumab plus nivolumab as post-transplant consolidation. These receptor sequences come from a male donor with diffuse large B-cell lymphoma.

The chain combines TRBV7-9 with TRBJ2-3; tentatively, D is TRBD2 (6 bases). The germline gives CDR1 SEHNR, CDR2 FQNEAQ (reference sequence). This CDR3 is 15 amino acids long. Trimming shortened V by 1 base and J by 3 bases, and 11 bases separated the two germline ends. The CDR3 reads CASSLVPGATDTQYF. In nucleotides, the CDR3 is TGTGCCAGCAGCTTAGTCCCGGGAGCAACAGATACGCAGTATTTT.

The chain combines TRBV27 with TRBJ2-1; TRBD2 agrees at 9 bases. The CDR3 totals 15 residues. V lost 6 bases, J lost 3 bases, and 6 bases stayed unmatched. Looked up from germline, CDR1 is MNHEY and CDR2 is SMNVEV (reference sequence). The CDR3 sequence is CASSLSGSGYNEQFF. CDR3 sequence (DNA): TGTGCCAGCAGCCTTAGCGGGAGTGGCTACAATGAGCAGTTCTTC.

V gene TRBV9 combines with J gene TRBJ1-4; 9 positions match TRBD1. Germline trimming cut 3 bases from V and 3 bases from J; bases unmatched to any gene: 6. Germline V lookup: CDR1 SGDLS, CDR2 YYNGEE. The CDR3 covers 16 residues. CDR3 region: CASSAGRDRANEKLFF. The DNA of the CDR3 is TGTGCCAGCAGCGCCGGTCGGGACAGGGCTAATGAAAAACTGTTTTTT.

The chain has TRBV7-9 and TRBJ2-4; 8 positions agree with TRBD1. Losses at the gene ends were 3 bases for V and 7 bases for J; bases not matched to a gene: 5. The V gene's germline CDR1 is SEHNR and CDR2 FQNEAQ (reference sequence). This CDR3 spans 14 amino acids. For the CDR3, the DNA is TGTGCCAGCAGCTTTAAGGACAGGGTGAACATTCAGTACTTC. Its protein is CASSFKDRVNIQYF.

The chain has TRBV11-2 and TRBJ2-3, with 7 nucleotides matching TRBD2. V was pared by 4 bases and J by 5 bases, with 12 bases of the junction left unmatched. Germline CDR1 is SGHAT and CDR2 is FQNNGV. The CDR3 has 16 amino acids. The CDR3 DNA reads as TGTGCCAGCAGCTCTAAGCGGGAACACCCTATAGATACGCAGTATTTT. Amino acids: CASSSKREHPIDTQYF. The full variable domain, its missing parts supplied by reference TRBV11-2 and TRBJ2-3, is EAGVAQSPRYKIIEKRQSVAFWCNPISGHATLYWYQQILGQGPKLLIQFQNNGVVDDSQLPKDRFSAERLKGVDSTLKIQPAKLEDSAVYLCASSSKREHPIDTQYFGPGTRLTVL.

This chain links TRBV6-5 with TRBJ2-2; no reliable D call. The V end lost 6 bases, the J end lost 7 bases, and 15 bases lay between the germline ends. Germline V gene lookup returns CDR1 MNHEY and CDR2 SVGAGI. CDR3 length: 14 amino acids. CDR3 bases: TGTGCCAGCAGCCCTTGGGTCATGGGCGGGGAGCTGTTTTTT. It is translated as CASSPWVMGGELFF.

The V gene is TRBV7-8, the J gene TRBJ2-7; no definite D call. V lost 5 bases, J lost 3 bases, and 8 bases lay in between. The CDR3 length is 12 residues. Germline values: CDR1 SGHVS, CDR2 FQNEAQ. The DNA of the CDR3 is TGTGCCAGCAGCAGAGGAAGCTACGAGCAGTACTTC. It encodes CASSRGSYEQYF.

J is TRBJ2-1 and V is TRBV11-2; 10 bases agree with TRBD2. The CDR3 is made up of 15 amino acids. Trimming at V came to 4 bases and at J to 4 bases, leaving 4 bases not matched to a gene. Per germline, CDR1 SGHAT and CDR2 FQNNGV. The CDR3 DNA reads TGTGCCAGCAGCTCGGGACTAGCGTGGTACAATGAGCAGTTCTTC. Translating it yields CASSSGLAWYNEQFF. Drawing the rest from reference TRBV11-2 and TRBJ2-1, the complete variable domain is EAGVAQSPRYKIIEKRQSVAFWCNPISGHATLYWYQQILGQGPKLLIQFQNNGVVDDSQLPKDRFSAERLKGVDSTLKIQPAKLEDSAVYLCASSSGLAWYNEQFFGPGTRLTVL.

The gene calls are TRBV7-9 and TRBJ1-3, with D uncertain. The CDR3 totals 15 residues. Germline CDR1 SEHNR, CDR2 FQNEAQ (reference sequence). Trimming stripped 2 bases from V and 2 bases from J, with 10 bases between. In nucleotides, the CDR3 is TGTGCCAGCAGCTTAACCCCTGCCCCTGGAAACACCATATATTTT. Translation gives CASSLTPAPGNTIYF.

The genes are TRBV10-1 and TRBJ2-5; 12 nucleotides match TRBD2. Germline V CDR1 and CDR2: WNHNN, SYGVQD (reference sequence). The CDR3 is 16 amino acids. V lost 4 bases and J lost 5; bases outside the gene matches: 8. CDR3 sequence (DNA): TGCGCCAGCAGTGGCCTGACTAGCGGGGGATCGGAGACCCAGTACTTC. Amino acids: CASSGLTSGGSETQYF.

At least ten counts were recorded for this clone. Other DNA variants within this sample encode the same CDR3. The chain's CDR3 is CASSSGQGNTEAFF. CDR3 sequence (DNA): TGCGCCAGCAGCTCGGGACAGGGTAACACTGAAGCTTTCTTT. The chain combines TRBV5-1 with TRBJ1-1, with 9 bases lining up with TRBD1. In germline, CDR1 is SGHRS, CDR2 YFSETQ. The CDR3 is 14 amino acids. After removal of 3 bases from V and 2 bases from J, the junction contained 2 bases not matched to a gene.

The chain is built from TRBV19 and TRBJ2-7; D may be TRBD2 (6 bases). The CDR3 has 13 amino acids. Germline CDR1 is LNHDA and CDR2 is SQIVND (reference sequence). Trimming left V 5 bases short and J 0 bases short, with 8 bases between. Here the CDR3 reads CASSLATSYEQYF. In nucleotides, the CDR3 is TGTGCCAGTAGTCTAGCGACCTCCTACGAGCAGTACTTC.

This chain uses TRBV19 with TRBJ2-3; D is perhaps TRBD1 (5 bases). The V gene's germline CDR1 is LNHDA and CDR2 SQIVND (reference sequence). With 3 bases removed from V and 6 bases from J, the gap between germline ends came to 13 bases. The CDR3 runs 14 residues. Here the CDR3 DNA reads TGTGCCAGTAGTATTGGGGCTCTGAGGGATACGCAGTATTTT. Translating gives CASSIGALRDTQYF.

The chain couples TRBV30 to TRBJ1-1; 12 nucleotides match TRBD1. CDR3 length equals 15 residues. Germline-derived CDR1 and CDR2 are GTSNPN and SVGIG (reference sequence). The J segment lost 8 bases and the V segment lost 1 base, leaving 8 bases of the junction unmatched. CDR3 in amino acids: CAWSDPGQGAFEAFF. The CDR3 DNA sequence: TGTGCCTGGAGTGATCCGGGACAGGGGGCTTTCGAAGCTTTCTTT.

The genes are TRBV27 and TRBJ2-7; D uncertain. Looked up from germline, CDR1 is MNHEY and CDR2 is SMNVEV (reference sequence). V was clipped by 3 bases and J by 4 bases, with 13 bases between them. The CDR3 loop spans 14 amino acids. The CDR3 region is CASSLGRPTYEQYF. CDR3 bases: TGTGCCAGCAGTTTGGGCAGGCCAACTTACGAGCAGTACTTC.

This clone is labeled as medium-sized (0.01 to 0.1%). This chain connects TRBV9 to TRBJ2-1; possible D gene TRBD2, 6 bases. The V gene's germline CDR1 is SGDLS and CDR2 YYNGEE. Trimming stripped 2 bases from V and 2 bases from J, with 11 bases between. The CDR3 is 15 residues long. As DNA, the CDR3 is TGTGCCAGCAGCGTGGGAGCGGGCCCCTACAATGAGCAGTTCTTC. It is translated as CASSVGAGPYNEQFF.

In the case of this clone: The same CDR3 can be traced to other DNA sequences in this sample. This chain joins TRBV4-3 and TRBJ2-3; 9 bases fit TRBD1. Germline values: CDR1 LGHNA, CDR2 YSLEER. CDR3 size: 15 residues. The trim removed 1 base at V and 7 bases at J, leaving 6 bases unmatched. DNA of the CDR3: TGCGCCAGCAGCCAAGTGAGGGACAGGGTGAATACGCAGTATTTT. Its translation: CASSQVRDRVNTQYF.

The chain uses TRBV4-3 and TRBJ2-3; 7 bases match TRBD2. Germline trimming cut 0 bases from V and 4 bases from J; bases unmatched to any gene: 7. CDR1 and CDR2 (germline): LGHNA, YSLEER. CDR3 length equals 16 residues. CDR3 nucleotides: TGCGCCAGCAGCCAAGATGGCGGGGGTGGGGCAGATACGCAGTATTTT. The encoded protein is CASSQDGGGGADTQYF.

This clone was observed a handful of times. The chain uses TRBV7-2 and TRBJ2-3; TRBD1 or TRBD2 may be the D gene (5 bases each). CDR1 is SGHTA and CDR2 is FQGNSA in the germline V gene. V lost 2 bases and J lost 3, with 9 bases in between. The CDR3 contains 14 residues. CDR3 nucleotide sequence: TGTGCCAGCAGCTTAATATGGGGGACAGATACGCAGTATTTT. Its protein product is CASSLIWGTDTQYF.